This entry is about one T cell receptor (beta chain). The CDR3 is 18 amino acids. V shed 6 bases and J shed 4 bases, with 27 bases lying between them. Germline CDR1 reads MNHEY; CDR2 reads SMNVEV (reference sequence). The data derive from a study of cytomegalovirus exposure and HLA in healthy donors. Sequenced by immunoSEQ multiplex PCR; TCRdb stores in-frame clones only, minus some. The sample contains hundreds of thousands of clones, 70% to 90% of which appear only once. Sequenced: PBMCs. This sequence was found in a woman between 18 and 29 years old in good health and CMV-seronegative. V is TRBV27 and J is TRBJ1-2; TRBD1 might be the D (5 bases). CDR3 bases: TGTGCCAGCAGACTCCTCGGGGCCTCGAGGGAGGATGTCTATGGCTACACCTTC. Residues: CASRLLGASREDVYGYTF.